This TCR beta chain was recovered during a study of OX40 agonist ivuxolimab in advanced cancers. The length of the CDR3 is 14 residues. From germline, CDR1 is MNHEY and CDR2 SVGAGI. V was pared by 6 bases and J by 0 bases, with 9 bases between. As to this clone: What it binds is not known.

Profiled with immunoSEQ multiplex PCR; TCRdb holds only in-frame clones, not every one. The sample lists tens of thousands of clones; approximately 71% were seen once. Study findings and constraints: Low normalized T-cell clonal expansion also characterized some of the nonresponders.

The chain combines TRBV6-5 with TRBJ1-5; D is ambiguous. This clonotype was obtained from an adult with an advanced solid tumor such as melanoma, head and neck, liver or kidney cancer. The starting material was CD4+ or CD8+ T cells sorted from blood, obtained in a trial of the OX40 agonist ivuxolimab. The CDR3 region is CASRPDNSNQPQHF. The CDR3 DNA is TGTGCCAGCAGACCCGACAATAGCAATCAGCCCCAGCATTTT.